This T cell receptor beta chain was captured in a study of T-cell reconstitution after alpha-beta-depleted transplantation in children. Trimming removed 4 bases at V and 1 base at J, with 17 bases between. Germline assignment: CDR1 KGHSY and CDR2 FQNENV. The CDR3 contains 17 residues. The table lists this clonotype with many counts. Researchers prepared the TCRbeta library using unique molecular identifiers, the study reports. Using its own MiXCR run on the PCR reads, TCRdb lists one record per CDR3 protein. Here the sample spans about 230,000 distinct CDR3 sequences, over 9.5% being singletons. The rearrangement uses TRBV16 and TRBJ1-5; D might be TRBD1 (5 bases). This specimen was PBMCs from the stem cell graft donor, taken from the stem cell graft. This clonotype originated in a human donor who donated a stem cell graft to a child with SCID. The CDR3 nucleotides read TGTGCCAGCAGCCCGACACTCGGGACGATAAGCAATCAGCCCCAGCATTTT. Protein product: CASSPTLGTISNQPQHF.